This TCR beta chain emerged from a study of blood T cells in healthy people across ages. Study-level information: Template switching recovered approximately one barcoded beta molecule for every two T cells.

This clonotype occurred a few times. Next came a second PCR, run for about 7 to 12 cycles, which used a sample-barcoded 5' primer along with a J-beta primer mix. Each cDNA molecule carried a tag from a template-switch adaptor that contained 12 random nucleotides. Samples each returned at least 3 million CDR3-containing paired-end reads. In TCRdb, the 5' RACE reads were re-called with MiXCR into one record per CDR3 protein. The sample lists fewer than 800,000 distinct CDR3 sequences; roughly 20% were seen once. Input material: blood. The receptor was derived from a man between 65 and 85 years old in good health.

CDR3 in DNA: TGTGCCAGCAGCTTGCGGGGGTACCAAACTAGCACAGATACGCAGTATTTT. Its protein product is CASSLRGYQTSTDTQYF. This rearrangement joins TRBV11-2 to TRBJ2-3; 7 positions agree with TRBD2. The CDR3 extends over 17 amino acids. V shed 3 bases, J shed 0 bases, and the junction held 9 bases outside the gene matches. Germline V gene lookup returns CDR1 SGHAT and CDR2 FQNNGV.